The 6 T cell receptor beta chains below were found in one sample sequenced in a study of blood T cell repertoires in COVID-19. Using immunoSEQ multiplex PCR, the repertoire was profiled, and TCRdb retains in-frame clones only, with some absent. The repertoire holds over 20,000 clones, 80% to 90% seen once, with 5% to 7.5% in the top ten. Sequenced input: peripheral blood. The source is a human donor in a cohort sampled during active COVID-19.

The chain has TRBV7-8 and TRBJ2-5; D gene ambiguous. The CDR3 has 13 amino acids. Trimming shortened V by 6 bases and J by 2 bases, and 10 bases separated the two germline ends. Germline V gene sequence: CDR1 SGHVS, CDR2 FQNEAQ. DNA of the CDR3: TGTGCCAGCAGGAGGAGATTTCAAGAGACCCAGTACTTC. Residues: CASRRRFQETQYF.

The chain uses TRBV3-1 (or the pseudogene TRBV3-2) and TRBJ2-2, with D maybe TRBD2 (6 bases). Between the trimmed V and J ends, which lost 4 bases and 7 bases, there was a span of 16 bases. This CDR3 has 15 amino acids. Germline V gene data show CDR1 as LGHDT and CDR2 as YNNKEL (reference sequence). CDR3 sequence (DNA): TGTGCCAGCAGCCTCGGGAGTAATGGTGGCGGGGAGCTGTTTTTT. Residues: CASSLGSNGGGELFF.

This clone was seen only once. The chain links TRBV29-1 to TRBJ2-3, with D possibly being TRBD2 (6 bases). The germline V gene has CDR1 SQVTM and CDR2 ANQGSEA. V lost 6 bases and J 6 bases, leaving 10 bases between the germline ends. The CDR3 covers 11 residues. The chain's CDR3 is CSVRDPDTQYF. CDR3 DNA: TGCAGCGTGCGGGACCCCGATACGCAGTATTTT.

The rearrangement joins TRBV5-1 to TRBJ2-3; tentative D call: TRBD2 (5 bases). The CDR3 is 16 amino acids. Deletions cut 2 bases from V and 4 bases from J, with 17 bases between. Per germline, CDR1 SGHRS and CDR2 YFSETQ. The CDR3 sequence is CASSFTKPPGADTQYF. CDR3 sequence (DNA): TGCGCCAGCAGCTTCACTAAACCCCCCGGGGCAGATACGCAGTATTTT.

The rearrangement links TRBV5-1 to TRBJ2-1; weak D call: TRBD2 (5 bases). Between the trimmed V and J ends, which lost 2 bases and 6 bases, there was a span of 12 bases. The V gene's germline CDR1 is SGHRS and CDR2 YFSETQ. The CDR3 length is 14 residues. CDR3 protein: CASSLRGFGNEQFF. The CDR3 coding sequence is TGCGCCAGCAGCTTAAGAGGGTTCGGCAATGAGCAGTTCTTC.

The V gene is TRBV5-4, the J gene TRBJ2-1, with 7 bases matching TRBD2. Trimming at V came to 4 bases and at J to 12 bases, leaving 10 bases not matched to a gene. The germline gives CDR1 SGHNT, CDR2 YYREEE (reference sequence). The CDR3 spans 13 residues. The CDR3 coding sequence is TGTGCCAGCAGCCTGGATTTGGGAGGGAGGCAGTTCTTC. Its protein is CASSLDLGGRQFF.